The present T cell receptor beta chain was sequenced within a study of graft-versus-host responses after intestinal transplantation. CDR3 length equals 13 residues. Germline V gene lookup returns CDR1 SQVTM and CDR2 ANQGSEA. V was trimmed by 4 bases and J by 0 bases, leaving 8 bases between them. This clone has more than one count but fewer than ten. Produced via immunoSEQ multiplex PCR; TCRdb's table is partial and in-frame only. The repertoire holds more than 12,000 clones, with around 94% as singletons. J is TRBJ2-3 and V is TRBV29-1; D not resolved. The starting material was PBMCs, obtained 9 days after transplant. The sequence was collected from a human patient who received an intestinal transplant, so some T cells may come from the graft donor. The CDR3 nucleotides are TGCAGCGTTGCCGCGGCTAGCACAGATACGCAGTATTTT. Protein: CSVAAASTDTQYF.